This TCR beta chain was profiled in a study of blood T cell repertoires in COVID-19. Clones were read by immunoSEQ multiplex PCR, and TCRdb kept only the in-frame ones, dropping some. The table lists under 200,000 clones, about 85% of them singletons. Trimming took 5 bases from V and 0 from J, leaving 8 bases between them. This CDR3 is built from 13 residues. The germline gives CDR1 MNHEY, CDR2 SMNVEV (reference sequence). This clone occurred once. Ages ranged from 18 to 89 years, with residence in more than 20 US areas. Two negative PCRs, clearance, or symptom resolution characterized the recovered Cohort 3 donors.

This clonotype was sampled from a woman aged 45-65 years who had recovered from COVID-19. Sequencing used PBMCs or T cells enriched from blood (not recorded which). V gene TRBV27 combines with J gene TRBJ2-7; possible D gene TRBD1, 5 bases. This CDR3 is CASSETVSYEQYF. The CDR3 region has the DNA TGTGCCAGCAGTGAGACAGTCTCCTACGAGCAGTACTTC.